This T cell receptor (beta chain) was identified in a study of cytomegalovirus exposure and HLA in healthy donors. On this clone: Its antigen is still unknown.

Trimming took off 1 base at V and 5 bases at J, with 14 bases between the two ends. From germline, CDR1 is MGHDK and CDR2 SYGVNS. The CDR3 has 15 amino acids. General study points: There were 150 or so TCR beta chains listed as cytomegalovirus-associated.

Sequencing was performed with immunoSEQ multiplex PCR; in TCRdb, only in-frame clones are kept and a portion is missing. The table includes a few hundred thousand clones, around nine tenths detected once. The source of this sequence is a woman younger than 30 in good health and CMV-seronegative. This chain uses TRBV25-1 with TRBJ1-1, with D perhaps matching TRBD1 (5 bases). The sample taken for sequencing was PBMCs. The CDR3 sequence is CASSESGTGGTEAFF. In nucleotides, the CDR3 is TGTGCCAGCAGTGAATCGGGGACGGGAGGGACTGAAGCTTTCTTT.